This TCR beta chain is drawn from a study of T cells in Graves' hyperthyroidism and ophthalmopathy. This clonotype was picked up a small number of times. The TCR beta CDR3 regions underwent amplification using RNA transcripts as the source. With the HTBI primer set, the TCR CDR3 went through a first round of RT-PCR. TCRdb recomputed calls from the multiplex PCR reads with MiXCR, one row per CDR3 protein. Among roughly 93,000 distinct CDR3 sequences listed, over 50% were seen once. Looked up from germline, CDR1 is SQVTM and CDR2 is ANQGSEA. Losses at the gene ends were 6 bases for V and 4 bases for J; bases not matched to a gene: 3. This CDR3 region has 13 residues.

The chain joins TRBV29-1 to TRBJ2-6, with 7 positions matching TRBD1. Sequenced input: blood. The clonotype originates from a woman aged 40 to 50 with Graves' hyperthyroidism. The CDR3 sequence: CSVEGAGANVLTF. DNA for the CDR3: TGCAGCGTCGAGGGGGCGGGGGCCAACGTCCTGACTTTC.